This entry is about one T cell receptor beta chain. Profiled with immunoSEQ multiplex PCR; TCRdb holds only in-frame clones, not every one. Seen here are roughly 80,000 clones, roughly 85% observed once, and the top ten hold less than 3%. These data come from a study of T cell clones after liver transplantation. Deletions cut 1 base from V and 5 bases from J, with 5 bases between. The CDR3 length is 12 residues. CDR1 is SGHAT, CDR2 FQDESV, per germline (reference sequence). The source of this sequence is a human patient who received a liver transplant. A subset of T cells may come from the graft donor. The V call is TRBV11-1, the J call TRBJ2-5; D call uncertain. The material sequenced was CD4+ T cells from blood, taken at the 22-month timepoint. CDR3 sequence: CASSLVLETQYF. In DNA form, the CDR3 reads TGTGCCAGCAGCTTAGTCCTCGAGACCCAGTACTTC.